This T cell receptor (beta chain) derives from a study of blood T cells in healthy people across ages (dated by TCRdb to between 2014 and 2017). The study in broad terms: In model experiments, roughly one uniquely barcoded TCR beta cDNA molecule per two T cells was captured by template switching. To avoid experimental bias, donors of different ages were randomly spread across the sequencing lanes. The donors were split into four age groups: young (average about 15 years), middle-aged (around 40), aged (around 67) and long-lived (roughly 86). For two donors (one aged 18 to 30 and one aged 80 or older), the study analyzed two additional independent replicas of 1 million unique cDNA reads from the same blood draw. To track age-related changes in TCR beta repertoire diversity, the study relied on deep sequencing normalized with unique cDNA molecular identifiers. Results and caveats for the whole study, not just this receptor: Since profiling was done on bulk unsorted PBMCs, naive and antigen-experienced compartments could not be conclusively compared. Donor CMV infection status was unknown, potentially confounding age-related changes in expanded clonotypes. Estimates of total diversity based on one million sequenced T cells were regarded as lower bounds and as underestimates. A strong correlation was found between observed TCR beta diversity and the percentage of naive T cells measured by flow cytometry. Observed TCR beta diversity per million T cells fell roughly linearly with age, and a significant reduction was already apparent by age roughly 40. Compared with the aged group, the long-lived group had more naive CD4+ T cells, fewer expanded clones and increased TCR diversity, suggesting age selection.

Including the terminal cysteine and phenylalanine, the CDR3 comprises 14 residues. CDR3 DNA only is kept here, 42 bases in frame from base 1. V lost 5 bases and J lost 1 base; the stretch between them is 11 bases long. The germline V gene supplies CDR1 SGHTA and CDR2 FQGNSA. Donors were 30 to 45 systemically healthy Caucasian individuals from Russia aged roughly 6 to 90 years. Roughly 10 milliliters of peripheral blood were collected from each donor into EDTA-treated Vacutainer tubes. Ficoll-Paque density-gradient centrifugation was used to isolate PBMCs, with at least 6 million obtained per sample. Total RNA, at least 5 micrograms per sample, was extracted from PBMCs with Trizol reagent. Naive CD45RAhigh/CD27high T cell percentages were measured by flow cytometry on a PBMC aliquot from every donor. As concerns this clonotype: The antigen it binds to is not known. No base qualities exist here, and no much larger clone lies one base off it.

The library was built by means of 5' RACE. Sequenced using an Illumina HiSeq 2500. A second about 7 to 12 cycle PCR used a sample-barcoded 5' primer and a J-beta primer mix. A unique molecular identifier was introduced onto each TCR beta cDNA molecule by a template-switch 5' adaptor carrying 12 random nucleotides. At least 2.5 million CDR3-containing paired-end reads were obtained from each sample. All of the RNA was converted into first-strand cDNA using the Mint cDNA synthesis kit, with a TRBC-specific oligonucleotide serving as the primer. Following uracil-DNA glycosylase treatment, a first 18-cycle PCR with universal primers M1SS and BC2_uni_R was performed on all cDNA. As for the authors' bioinformatics: Normalization of each sample was performed by random selection of 1 million high-quality reads, each carrying a distinct molecular identifier. Instead of being binned into consensus sequences, reads that shared molecular identifiers were thrown out. MiTCR, with a Q25 quality threshold and the strictest error-elimination algorithm, was used for CDR3 identification, clonotype clustering and error correction. Lower-bound total TCR beta diversity was estimated with a nonparametric unseen species model using Euler transformation. TCRdb itself trimmed the public reads at Q25 with fastp, ran MiXCR and retained productive beta chains. Each CDR3 protein appears once, grouped with its most common genes and DNA. The V and J calls follow TCRdb's processing rather than the paper's. Within this sample are some 900,000 distinct CDR3 sequences, with around 49% of them counted one time only. Roughly 13% of the sample goes to the ten largest clones.

The sequence is built from TRBV7-2 and TRBJ2-5; 5 matching bases give a weak D call of TRBD2. The specimen was blood. This TCR was recovered from a man aged 25 to 45 in good health. The DNA sequence reads TGTGCCAGCAGCCATCTAGCCTTCCAAGAGACCCAGTACTTC. This is translated as CASSHLAFQETQYF.